These 31 T cell receptor beta chains came from one sample sequenced in a study of OX40 agonist ivuxolimab in advanced cancers. Clones were sequenced by immunoSEQ multiplex PCR, and TCRdb holds only the in-frame ones, with some missing. Here the sample spans under 100,000 clones, almost 90% being singletons. This material consisted of CD4+ or CD8+ T cells sorted from blood, taken in a trial of the OX40 agonist ivuxolimab. The receptors originated from an adult with an advanced solid tumor such as melanoma, head and neck, liver or kidney cancer.

The CDR3 protein is CASSSIGVGTQYF. DNA of the CDR3: TGTGCCAGCAGCTCTATAGGGGTGGGCACGCAGTATTTT. J is TRBJ2-3 and V is TRBV7-2, with TRBD1 as a possible D gene (5 bases). Looked up from germline, CDR1 is SGHTA and CDR2 is FQGNSA. The CDR3 extends over 13 amino acids. Trimming cost V 4 bases and J 9 bases, with 14 bases left between them.

The V and J genes are TRBV30 and TRBJ2-5; 7 nucleotides agree with TRBD2. The CDR3 loop spans 14 amino acids. Per germline, CDR1 GTSNPN and CDR2 SVGIG (reference sequence). After removal of 0 bases from V and 4 bases from J, the junction contained 5 bases not matched to a gene. CDR3 nucleotide sequence: TGTGCCTGGAGTGTAGGAGCGGGGCTAGAGACCCAGTACTTC. Translated, it gives CAWSVGAGLETQYF.

The gene calls are TRBV11-2 and TRBJ2-5; TRBD2 matches 10 bases. Germline CDR1 and CDR2: SGHAT and FQNNGV. V lost 4 bases to trimming and J lost 5 bases; unmatched junction nucleotides: 10. The CDR3 runs 16 residues. The CDR3 coding sequence is TGTGCCAGCAGCTCAAATCCTAGCGGGAGTCTCGAGACCCAGTACTTC. It specifies CASSSNPSGSLETQYF.

V gene TRBV5-1 combines with J gene TRBJ1-6; 9 bases are a match to TRBD1. Germline-derived CDR1 and CDR2 are SGHRS and YFSETQ. V lost 6 bases to trimming and J lost 4 bases; unmatched junction nucleotides: 5. The CDR3 covers 15 residues. The CDR3 loop reads CASKPGTGYNSPLHF. As DNA, the CDR3 is TGCGCCAGCAAACCCGGGACAGGGTATAATTCACCCCTCCACTTT.

The chain couples TRBV30 to TRBJ1-6; 8 nucleotides match TRBD1. The germline gives CDR1 GTSNPN, CDR2 SVGIG (reference sequence). Trimming cost V 7 bases and J 8 bases; bases outside gene matches: 4. There are 12 residues in the CDR3. In DNA, the CDR3 is TGTGCCTATAAACAGGGGGATTCACCCCTCCACTTT. Its protein is CAYKQGDSPLHF.

This clone was observed a few times. The chain combines TRBV5-6 with TRBJ1-2; D might be TRBD1 (5 bases). The germline gives CDR1 SGHDT, CDR2 YYEEEE. V was cut by 4 bases and J by 7 bases, with 14 bases left in between. This CDR3 has 13 amino acids. Written as DNA, the CDR3 is TGTGCCAGCAGCCCGCGCCGGACACGTGGCTACACCTTC. Translating gives CASSPRRTRGYTF.

V usage is TRBV29-1 and J usage is TRBJ2-3, with TRBD2 matching 12 bases. The V gene's germline CDR1 is SQVTM and CDR2 ANQGSEA. Trimming removed 6 bases from V and 0 bases from J; junction bases left unmatched: 4. The CDR3 totals 15 residues. The CDR3 is CSVAGTSGSTDTQYF. In nucleotides, the CDR3 is TGCAGCGTCGCCGGGACTAGCGGGAGCACAGATACGCAGTATTTT.

The chain couples TRBV5-4 to TRBJ2-3; 7 nucleotides align to TRBD1. CDR1 is SGHNT and CDR2 is YYREEE in the germline V gene (reference sequence). Unmatched junction bases numbered 6, after V lost 4 bases and J lost 4 bases. CDR3 size: 14 residues. DNA of the CDR3: TGTGCCAGCAGCCGAGACAGGGCGGCAGATACGCAGTATTTT. Translation: CASSRDRAADTQYF.

The chain couples TRBV20-1 to TRBJ2-7; D gene ambiguous. Germline V gives CDR1 DFQATT, CDR2 SNEGSKA (reference sequence). The CDR3 is 11 residues long. CDR3 coding DNA: TGCAGCGGAGACGGAAACTACGAGCAGTACTTC. It encodes CSGDGNYEQYF.

This clone turned up a few times. This rearrangement joins TRBV28 to TRBJ1-5; D is uncertain. The germline V and J ends were trimmed by 4 bases and 6 bases, with 16 bases remaining between them. Per germline, CDR1 MDHEN and CDR2 SYDVKM. The CDR3 has 15 amino acids. The CDR3 spells CASSSVIGVRQPQHF. The DNA for the CDR3 is TGTGCCAGCAGTTCGGTAATAGGCGTCCGTCAGCCCCAGCATTTT.

The chain uses TRBV14 and TRBJ2-7; D possibly corresponds to TRBD1 (6 bases). V lost 1 base to trimming and J lost 3 bases, with 16 bases between them. The CDR3 is 16 amino acids. Germline V lookup: CDR1 SGHDN, CDR2 FVKESK. The CDR3 sequence is CASSQGRTATGYEQYF. DNA of the CDR3: TGTGCCAGCAGCCAAGGTCGGACAGCTACAGGCTACGAGCAGTACTTC.

This chain joins TRBV7-3 and TRBJ2-3; TRBD2 matches 14 bases. The CDR3 totals 18 residues. Germline loops: CDR1 SGHTA, CDR2 FQGTGA. The V segment lost 5 bases and the J segment 2 bases; nucleotides outside the gene matches: 9. The CDR3 sequence is CASSPRGLAGGLTDTQYF. The DNA for the CDR3 is TGTGCCAGCAGCCCAAGAGGACTAGCGGGGGGCCTCACAGATACGCAGTATTTT.

The rearrangement uses TRBV4-1 and TRBJ1-2; D may be TRBD1 (6 bases). Germline V gene data show CDR1 as MGHRA and CDR2 as YSYEKL. CDR3 length: 15 amino acids. Trimming stripped 1 base from V and 5 bases from J, with 14 bases between. The CDR3 DNA follows: TGCGCCAGCAGCCAAGGTACAGGGATCTTTTATGGCTACACCTTC. Amino acid sequence: CASSQGTGIFYGYTF.

This sequence joins TRBV5-1 and TRBJ2-7; D gene uncertain. This CDR3 has 15 amino acids. Trimming stripped 5 bases from V and 2 bases from J, with 17 bases between. The germline CDR1 and CDR2 sequences are SGHRS and YFSETQ. CDR3 region: CASSSGRDFPYEQYF. For the CDR3, the DNA is TGCGCCAGCAGTTCTGGACGAGATTTCCCCTACGAGCAGTACTTC.

CDR3 DNA sequence: TGTGCCAGCAGTTTGTCGGGAATCGGAAACACTGAAGCTTTCTTT. Translating gives CASSLSGIGNTEAFF. The V and J genes are TRBV28 and TRBJ1-1; D is ambiguous. The V end lost 3 bases, the J end lost 2 bases, and 13 bases lay between the germline ends. CDR1 and CDR2 from the germline V gene are MDHEN and SYDVKM. The length of the CDR3 is 15 residues.

The chain carries TRBV7-9 and TRBJ1-4, with 7 bases aligning to TRBD1. The CDR3 loop spans 14 amino acids. Germline CDR1 and CDR2: SEHNR and FQNEAQ (reference sequence). Trimming cost V 1 base and J 7 bases; bases outside gene matches: 3. In nucleotides, the CDR3 is TGTGCCAGCAGCTTAGGAGGGGGCAGTGAAAAACTGTTTTTT. It codes for CASSLGGGSEKLFF.

V gene TRBV20-1 combines with J gene TRBJ1-5; D uncertain. The CDR3 loop spans 11 amino acids. CDR1 DFQATT and CDR2 SNEGSKA come from the germline V gene (reference sequence). V shed 3 bases and J shed 3 bases, with 3 bases lying between them. The CDR3 region is CSASNNQPQHF. CDR3 sequence (DNA): TGCAGTGCTAGTAACAATCAGCCCCAGCATTTT.

The J gene is TRBJ2-7, the V gene TRBV7-8; 7 nucleotides line up with TRBD1. The CDR3 totals 15 residues. Losses at the gene ends were 4 bases for V and 4 bases for J; bases not matched to a gene: 10. CDR1 and CDR2 from the germline V gene are SGHVS and FQNEAQ. Here the CDR3 reads CASSSRDRLPYEQYF. The CDR3 nucleotides read TGTGCCAGCAGCTCCCGGGACAGACTCCCTTACGAGCAGTACTTC.

This chain links TRBV7-9 with TRBJ2-1; TRBD2 matches at 10 bases. CDR1 and CDR2 from the germline V gene are SEHNR and FQNEAQ (reference sequence). The CDR3 spans 13 residues. The V and J ends lost 10 bases and 6 bases, in that order; junction bases with no gene match: 6. The CDR3 here is CAKSGRVANEQFF. For the CDR3, the DNA is TGTGCCAAAAGCGGGAGGGTAGCCAATGAGCAGTTCTTC.

The V and J genes are TRBV5-1 and TRBJ2-3; 9 bases line up with TRBD2. The CDR3 totals 14 residues. CDR1 and CDR2 from the germline V gene are SGHRS and YFSETQ. After removal of 4 bases from V and 8 bases from J, the junction contained 8 bases not matched to a gene. DNA of the CDR3: TGCGCCAGCAGCCTCGCTAGCGGGATAGGTACGCAGTATTTT. Translated, it gives CASSLASGIGTQYF. The full variable domain, its missing parts supplied by reference TRBV5-1 and TRBJ2-3, is KAGVTQTPRYLIKTRGQQVTLSCSPISGHRSVSWYQQTPGQGLQFLFEYFSETQRNKGNFPGRFSGRQFSNSRSEMNVSTLELGDSALYLCASSLASGIGTQYFGPGTRLTVL.

The CDR3 nucleotides read TGTGCCAGCAGCCCCCTTGGAGGGACAGGGGGCTTGGGCGGAAACACCATATATTTT. Its translation: CASSPLGGTGGLGGNTIYF. The V gene is TRBV4-2, the J gene TRBJ1-3; 12 bases line up with TRBD1. V trimming: 4 bases; J trimming: 4 bases; junction bases outside the gene matches: 14. Germline CDR1 and CDR2: LGHNA and YNFKEQ. The CDR3 is 19 residues long.

The chain is built from TRBV7-6 and TRBJ2-1, with a tentative D call TRBD2 (5 bases). CDR1 is SGHVS and CDR2 is FNYEAQ in the germline V gene. V gave up 5 bases and J gave up 7 bases, with 21 bases separating them. The length of the CDR3 is 16 residues. CDR3 sequence (DNA): TGTGCCAGCAGCCCCCTCCTAGCCGGAGAGAGAAATGAGCAGTTCTTC. This translates into CASSPLLAGERNEQFF.

The J gene is TRBJ2-5, the V gene TRBV5-1; TRBD2 is a possible D gene (9 bases). In germline, CDR1 is SGHRS, CDR2 YFSETQ. The ends were cut back, 3 bases at V and 2 bases at J, with 29 bases in the middle. The CDR3 covers 20 residues. This chain's CDR3 is CASSWTGREVAGVSQETQYF. CDR3 nucleotide sequence: TGCGCCAGCAGCTGGACAGGGAGGGAGGTAGCGGGGGTCTCACAAGAGACCCAGTACTTC. The full variable domain, in which reference TRBV5-1 and TRBJ2-5 provide the parts outside the CDR3, is KAGVTQTPRYLIKTRGQQVTLSCSPISGHRSVSWYQQTPGQGLQFLFEYFSETQRNKGNFPGRFSGRQFSNSRSEMNVSTLELGDSALYLCASSWTGREVAGVSQETQYFGPGTRLLVL.

The chain carries TRBV28 and TRBJ1-1; D is undetermined. V gave up 2 bases and J gave up 1 base, with 2 bases separating them. There are 12 residues in the CDR3. Germline CDR1 and CDR2: MDHEN and SYDVKM. The CDR3 protein is CASSLKNTEAFF. The CDR3 region has the DNA TGTGCCAGCAGTTTAAAGAACACTGAAGCTTTCTTT.

The J gene is TRBJ2-1, the V gene TRBV13; 8 bases map to TRBD2. Trimming at V came to 0 bases and at J to 8 bases, leaving 12 bases not matched to a gene. Germline V CDR1 and CDR2: PRHDT, FYEKMQ (reference sequence). The CDR3 is 17 amino acids. CDR3: CASSLGPPGGALDEQFF. CDR3 in DNA: TGTGCCAGCAGCTTAGGCCCCCCCGGGGGGGCCCTGGATGAGCAGTTCTTC.

This chain joins TRBV10-2 and TRBJ1-1; 8 nucleotides align to TRBD1. With V trimmed by 5 bases and J by 4 bases, 6 bases remained unmatched. Germline loops: CDR1 WSHSY, CDR2 SAAADI. The CDR3 is 14 residues long. The CDR3 region is CASSNRGRGTEAFF. The DNA of the CDR3 is TGCGCCAGCAGTAACAGGGGGAGAGGCACTGAAGCTTTCTTT.

The V and J genes are TRBV5-1 and TRBJ2-5, with D hard to call. V lost 0 bases and J lost 4, with 7 bases in between. The CDR3 loop spans 13 amino acids. Looked up from germline, CDR1 is SGHRS and CDR2 is YFSETQ. DNA for the CDR3: TGCGCCAGCAGCTTGGGTCTGATAGAGACCCAGTACTTC. Translating it yields CASSLGLIETQYF.

The chain joins TRBV4-2 to TRBJ2-5; D gene ambiguous. Trimming removed 1 base at V and 5 bases at J, with 11 bases between. Per germline, CDR1 LGHNA and CDR2 YNFKEQ. There are 14 residues in the CDR3. The CDR3 nucleotides read TGTGCCAGCAGCCAAGGGATTCTAGGGGAGACCCAGTACTTC. As protein: CASSQGILGETQYF.

The chain couples TRBV6-1 to TRBJ1-6; 7 nucleotides agree with TRBD1. CDR1 and CDR2 from the germline V gene are MNHNS and SASEGT. There are 13 residues in the CDR3. With V trimmed by 3 bases and J by 7 bases, 0 bases remained unmatched. This CDR3 is CASSEGQNSPLHF. The CDR3 DNA follows: TGTGCCAGCAGTGAGGGACAGAATTCACCCCTCCACTTT.

This clone has only one observation. V usage is TRBV28 and J usage is TRBJ1-2; a possible D gene is TRBD1 (6 bases). The CDR3 totals 12 residues. CDR1 is MDHEN and CDR2 is SYDVKM in the germline V gene. CDR3 coding DNA: TGTGTCTCGCGGGGGCAGGTCTATGGCTACACCTTC. Its translation is CVSRGQVYGYTF.

J is TRBJ2-3 and V is TRBV29-1; 10 bases map to TRBD1. Germline CDR1 reads SQVTM; CDR2 reads ANQGSEA. The junction had 8 bases not matched to a gene; V was cut back by 7 bases and J by 4 bases. The CDR3 extends over 14 amino acids. The DNA of the CDR3 is TGCAGCGCCGGCAGGGACAGGGGTTCAGATACGCAGTATTTT. Translating gives CSAGRDRGSDTQYF.